The present entry profiles one TCR beta chain with its context. The data stem from a study of CD8+ T cells in alopecia areata. The wider study: Oral tofacitinib (5 to 10 mg twice daily) was administered to treated patients. By percentage of affected scalp area, the severity of treated patients was scored.

Sequencing used cDNA as its template, made by extracting RNA and reverse transcribing it. The repertoire was sequenced with immunoSEQ multiplex PCR; TCRdb's copy has only in-frame clones and lacks some. The sample lists fewer than 250,000 clones, about 60% seen once, with about 0.65% in the top ten. This sample's treatment: oral pan-JAK inhibitor, 5-10 mg twice daily. Alopecia areata patients had lesional scalp punch biopsies and peripheral blood taken from them. Germline V gene sequence: CDR1 SNHLY, CDR2 FYNNEI. Losses at the gene ends were 6 bases for V and 6 bases for J; bases not matched to a gene: 4. This CDR3 comprises 12 residues.

The J gene is TRBJ2-7, the V gene TRBV2, with TRBD1 matching 8 bases. The source material was CD4+ T cells sorted from blood, sampled at week 4, from a patient treated with tofacitinib. The TCR sequence derives from a human donor with alopecia areata. The CDR3 here is CASSQGTGEQYF. DNA for the CDR3: TGTGCCAGCAGCCAAGGGACAGGCGAGCAGTACTTC. The whole variable domain, remainder taken from reference TRBV2 and TRBJ2-7, is EPEVTQTPSHQVTQMGQEVILRCVPISNHLYFYWYRQILGQKVEFLVSFYNNEISEKSEIFDDQFSVERPDGSNFTLKIRSTKLEDSAMYFCASSQGTGEQYFGPGTRLTVT.